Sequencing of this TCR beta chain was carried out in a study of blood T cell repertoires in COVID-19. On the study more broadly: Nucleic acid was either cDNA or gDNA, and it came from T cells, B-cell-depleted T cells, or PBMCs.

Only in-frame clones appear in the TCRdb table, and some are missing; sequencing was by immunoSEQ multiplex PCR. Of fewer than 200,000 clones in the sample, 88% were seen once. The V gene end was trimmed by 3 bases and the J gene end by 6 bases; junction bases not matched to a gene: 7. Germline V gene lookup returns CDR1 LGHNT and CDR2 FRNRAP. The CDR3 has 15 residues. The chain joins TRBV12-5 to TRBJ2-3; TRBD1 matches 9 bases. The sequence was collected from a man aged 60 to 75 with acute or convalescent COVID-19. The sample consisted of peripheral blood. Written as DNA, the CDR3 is TGTGCTAGTGGTTTTGGACAGGGGAAGGTCGATACGCAGTATTTT. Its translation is CASGFGQGKVDTQYF.